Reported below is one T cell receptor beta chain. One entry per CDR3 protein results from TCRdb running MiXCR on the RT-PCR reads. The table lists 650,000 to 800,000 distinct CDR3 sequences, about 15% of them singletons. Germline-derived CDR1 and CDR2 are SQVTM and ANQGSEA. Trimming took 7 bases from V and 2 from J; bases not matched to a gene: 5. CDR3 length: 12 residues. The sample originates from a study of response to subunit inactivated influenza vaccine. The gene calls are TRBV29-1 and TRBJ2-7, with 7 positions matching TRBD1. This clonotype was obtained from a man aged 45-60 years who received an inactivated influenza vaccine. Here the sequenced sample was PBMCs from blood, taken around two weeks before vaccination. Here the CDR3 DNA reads TGCAGCGCAGGGACAGCCGCCTACGAGCAGTACTTC. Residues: CSAGTAAYEQYF.